This T cell receptor (beta chain) stems from a study of CD8+ T cells in alopecia areata. Between the trimmed V and J ends, which lost 7 bases and 3 bases, there was a span of 13 bases. The CDR3 runs 13 residues. CDR1 is SGHTA, CDR2 FQGNSA, per germline. General study points: Resident alphabeta T cells of normal skin are also sequenced in scalp samples. Higher clonality and more expanded CD8+ clones appeared in lesional than normal scalp.

Concerning this clone: Its antigen remains unknown.

RNA was isolated and reverse transcribed to cDNA, the sequencing template. Assay: immunoSEQ multiplex PCR; the TCRdb copy retains only in-frame clones and omits some. The table includes 110,000 or so clones, over 60% detected once. Sorting separated CD4+ and CD8+ T cells out of PBMCs. The TCR sequence derives from a human donor in good health. The chain uses TRBV7-2 and TRBJ2-7; D is ambiguous. Input material: CD4+ T cells sorted from blood. The CDR3 reads CASTSPSFYEQYF. The CDR3 nucleotides are TGTGCCAGCACATCGCCTAGTTTCTACGAGCAGTACTTC.